This TCR beta chain was recorded in a study of shared clonotypes between healthy human individuals. CD8 memory pooled CD45RO+ cells and CCR7-negative CD45RA+ TemRA cells. A word on this clone: Its antigen is not known.

General observations from the study: Researchers sampled only blood; tissue repertoires likely differ. Clonotypes not shared had lower generation probabilities than those common to all four donors.

The authors distributed each subset's genomic DNA evenly over several immunoSEQ plates. This table comes from immunoSEQ multiplex PCR, and its TCRdb copy is limited to in-frame clones, with some not included. In the table there are over 300,000 clones, around 87% of which are singletons. V lost 10 bases and J lost 2; bases outside the gene matches: 12. The CDR3 is 15 residues long. CDR1 is SNHLY and CDR2 is FYNNEI in the germline V gene. The sample was memory CD8+ T cells sorted from blood. Subset here: CD45RO+ cells pooled with CCR7-negative TemRA cells. V gene TRBV2 combines with J gene TRBJ2-7; 9 bases fit TRBD1. This receptor was obtained from a man aged 18 to 35 in good health. CDR3 protein: CATAGPGQGPYEQYF. CDR3 nucleotide sequence: TGTGCCACCGCAGGGCCGGGACAGGGCCCCTACGAGCAGTACTTC.